Below, 20 T cell receptor beta chains from the same sample are listed, as sequenced in a study of CD8+CD57+ T cells in acquired aplastic anemia. CDR3 and TCR beta VDJ profiling relied on genomic DNA as the template. MiXCR was run by TCRdb on the reads, yielding one entry per CDR3 protein. Of more than 250,000 distinct CDR3 sequences in the sample, roughly 82% were seen once. Selection for sequencing was limited to patients who had shown CD8+CD57+ cell expansion by flow cytometry. The sample was sorted CD4+, CD8+, or CD8+CD57+ T cells (not recorded which) from PBMCs. The receptors shown here come from a human donor with aplastic anemia.

The chain carries TRBV20-1 and TRBJ1-1, with D uncertain. Per the germline V gene, CDR1 is DFQATT and CDR2 is SNEGSKA (reference sequence). The CDR3 covers 12 residues. V lost 3 bases and J lost 11, with 16 bases in between. As DNA, the CDR3 is TGCAGTGCTAGTTTCGGCGACTCCTACGCTTTCTTT. Amino acid sequence: CSASFGDSYAFF.

This clonotype came up once. The chain recombines TRBV7-2 with TRBJ2-3; D might be TRBD1 (5 bases). The germline gives CDR1 SGHTA, CDR2 FQGNSA. V was trimmed by 0 bases and J by 12 bases, leaving 16 bases between them. The CDR3 has 14 residues. The CDR3 DNA reads TGTGCCAGCAGCTTAGCGCAGGGCCCAAACTATCAGTATTTT. Translation gives CASSLAQGPNYQYF.

This clonotype has more than one count but fewer than ten. The conserved closing phenylalanine or tryptophan is absent in this CDR3, likely reflecting a read error. The limits of the CDR3 on the DNA are not certain, so only TCRdb's listed CDR3 is given. The chain uses TRBV7-9 and TRBJ2-3; the D segment call TRBD1 is taken from the table without a DNA check. CDR1 and CDR2 from the germline V gene are SEHNR and FQNEAQ (reference sequence). The CDR3 region is 13 residues in length, termini included. The CDR3 loop is CASSLDLTGNTDS.

The chain recombines TRBV5-5 with TRBJ1-2, with D possibly TRBD1 on 6 matching bases. The V and J ends lost 0 bases and 0 bases respectively, with 12 bases between them. The length of the CDR3 is 16 residues. Germline lookup yields CDR1 SGHKS and CDR2 YYEKEE (reference sequence). CDR3 bases: TGTGCCAGCAGCTTGGACAGGGCTGGACCTAACTATGGCTACACCTTC. Amino acid sequence: CASSLDRAGPNYGYTF.

In this sample, this clonotype turned up a few times. The J gene is TRBJ2-3, the V gene TRBV24-1, with 8 nucleotides matching TRBD2. Trimming removed 4 bases from V and 1 base from J; junction bases left unmatched: 6. The CDR3 extends over 16 amino acids. Germline-derived CDR1 and CDR2 are KGHDR and SFDVKD. The CDR3 bases are TGTGCCACCAGTGACTATAAAGCGGGGGGCACAGATACGCAGTATTTT. It specifies CATSDYKAGGTDTQYF.

The CDR3 nucleotides are TGTGCCAGCAGCTTAGCCGGCGCTAGCACAGATACGCAGTTCTTC. Its protein is CASSLAGASTDTQFF. The V call is TRBV7-2, the J call TRBJ2-1; D may be TRBD2 (5 bases). CDR1 SGHTA and CDR2 FQGNSA come from the germline V gene. The CDR3 spans 15 residues. The V gene lost 0 bases and the J gene lost 12 bases, with 18 bases spanning the gap. The variable domain in full, with the rest retrieved from reference TRBV7-2 and TRBJ2-1, is GAGVSQSPSNKVTEKGKDVELRCDPISGHTALYWYRQSLGQGLEFLIYFQGNSAPDKSGLPSDRFSAERTGGSVSTLTIQRTQQEDSAVYLCASSLAGASTDTQFFGPGTRLTVL.

On this clonotype itself: The junction differs from germline at one of its ends, possibly a read error. The chain employs TRBV2 and TRBJ1-1; 7 bases align to TRBD1. The CDR3 sequence is 15 residues long. The germline V gene encodes CDR1 SNHLY and CDR2 FYNNEI. The CDR3 loop reads CASSLSGGGTDEAFF. CDR3 in DNA: TGCGCCAGCAGCTTATCAGGCGGAGGGACAGATGAAGCTTTCTTT.

The chain joins TRBV7-9 to TRBJ2-5; tentatively, D is TRBD2 (5 bases). The J call may be faulty, since TRBJ2-7 better matches the DNA end. This CDR3 is 14 amino acids long. CDR1 and CDR2 from the germline V gene are SEHNR and FQNEAQ (reference sequence). For the CDR3, the DNA is TGTGCCAGCAGCACCGGACGGGGTGGATACGAGCAGTACTTC. This sequence encodes CASSTGRGGYEQYF.

For this clonotype: The junction departs from germline at one end; a sequencing error may be responsible. The chain employs TRBV6-1 and TRBJ2-2; D ambiguous. The germline V gene encodes CDR1 MNHNS and CDR2 SASEGT. There are 14 residues in the CDR3. The CDR3 region is CASTPGVENTEAFF. CDR3 DNA: TGTGCCAGCACCCCTGGGGTAGAGAACACTGAAGCCTTCTTT.

This clonotype was observed once. This rearrangement joins TRBV7-9 to TRBJ1-2; D not certain. With 3 bases removed from V and 12 bases from J, the gap between germline ends came to 26 bases. CDR3 size: 16 residues. Germline-derived CDR1 and CDR2 are SEHNR and FQNEAQ (reference sequence). The CDR3 sequence: CASSLERAQIRYVHTF. DNA of the CDR3: TGTGCCAGCAGCTTGGAGAGAGCACAGATACGCTATGTTCACACCTTC.

Of note for this clonotype: One end of the junction fails to match germline, which may point to a read error. The chain recombines TRBV7-8 with TRBJ2-7, with no clear D. Germline CDR1 SGHVS, CDR2 FQNEAQ. The CDR3 covers 15 residues. The CDR3 protein is CASSMGGDNSYEHYF. The CDR3 DNA follows: TGTGCCAGCAGCATGGGCGGAGACAACTCCTACGAGCATTACTTC.

The rearrangement uses TRBV20-1 and TRBJ2-5, with 8 bases aligning to TRBD2. The CDR3 runs to 17 residues. J gave up 2 bases and V 5 bases, and 16 bases lay outside the gene matches. Germline CDR1 DFQATT, CDR2 SNEGSKA (reference sequence). The CDR3 sequence is CSARALAGELIQETQYF. The CDR3 DNA sequence: TGCAGTGCTCGAGCTCTAGCGGGCGAGCTTATACAAGAGACCCAGTACTTC.

On this clonotype: The junction departs from the called germline gene at one end, perhaps through a read error. The chain couples TRBV2 to TRBJ2-6; TRBD2 matches 7 bases. The germline V gene has CDR1 SNHLY and CDR2 FYNNEI. The CDR3 spans 16 residues. The CDR3 is CASGVAGSYGAYVLTF. CDR3 nucleotides: TGTGCCAGCGGGGTAGCGGGTAGCTACGGGGCCTACGTCCTGACTTTC. Full variable domain (missing parts from reference TRBV2 and TRBJ2-6): EPEVTQTPSHQVTQMGQEVILRCVPISNHLYFYWYRQILGQKVEFLVSFYNNEISEKSEIFDDQFSVERPDGSNFTLKIRSTKLEDSAMYFCASGVAGSYGAYVLTFGAGSRLTVL.

Details on this clonotype: A read error is likely, as this CDR3 ends without the conserved phenylalanine or tryptophan. Because the CDR3's place on the DNA is in doubt, the DNA is left out and the CDR3 is given as listed by TCRdb. The V gene is TRBV9, the J gene TRBJ2-3. Germline loops: CDR1 SGDLS, CDR2 YYNGEE. The CDR3 length is 13 residues, termini included. CDR3 sequence: CAGSAGSYEQYFG.

V usage is TRBV5-4 and J usage is TRBJ1-1, with D tentatively TRBD1 (5 bases). The CDR3 is 16 residues long. Trimming shortened V by 4 bases and J by 5 bases, and 21 bases separated the two germline ends. Germline CDR1 reads SGHNT; CDR2 reads YYREEE (reference sequence). CDR3 region: CASSVTRLLGGTEAFF. The CDR3 DNA reads TGTGCCAGCAGCGTTACTAGGCTTTTGGGGGGAACTGAAGCTTTCTTT.

This clonotype was observed a single time. The chain carries TRBV11-3 and TRBJ1-6; no reliable D call. Trimming took 4 bases from V and 11 from J, leaving 12 bases between them. The germline gives CDR1 SGHNT, CDR2 YENEEA. This CDR3 has 13 residues. CDR3 loop: CASSSDLTAPLHF. The CDR3 DNA follows: TGTGCCAGCAGCTCAGATCTGACGGCACCCCTCCACTTT.

This clonotype was found once. V usage is TRBV7-2 and J usage is TRBJ2-6, with 7 bases lining up with TRBD1. The ends lost 1 base at V and 15 bases at J; junction bases unmatched: 15. Germline CDR1 is SGHTA and CDR2 is FQGNSA. The CDR3 loop spans 16 amino acids. CDR3 sequence reads: CASSLGQGYLRNTLTF. CDR3 in DNA: TGTGCCAGCAGCTTAGGACAGGGTTATCTCCGCAACACCCTGACTTTC.

On this clonotype itself: A much larger clone differs by one base, so this may be a read error. The DNA is omitted, as the CDR3 cannot be located on it reliably, and the CDR3 follows TCRdb's listing. This chain uses TRBV7-9 with TRBJ2-1; the D call of TRBD2 is as the table states it, not checked on the DNA. The CDR3 spans 16 amino acids, including both terminal residues. Germline CDR1 and CDR2: SEHNR and FQNEAQ (reference sequence). The CDR3 protein is CASSFASAMSSSSQFF.

The CDR3 DNA is TGCAGTGCAACGGACAGGCTGGACTATGGCTACACCTTC. Protein: CSATDRLDYGYTF. This chain uses TRBV20-1 with TRBJ1-2; TRBD1 matches at 7 bases. There are 13 residues in the CDR3. J was trimmed by 3 bases and V by 6 bases; bases with no gene match: 7. CDR1 and CDR2 from the germline V gene are DFQATT and SNEGSKA (reference sequence).

In the case of this clonotype: One junction end does not reproduce the germline sequence, and a read error may be involved. The chain uses TRBV9 and TRBJ2-3; D ambiguous. Germline V lookup: CDR1 SGDLS, CDR2 YYNGEE. The CDR3 runs 14 residues. In DNA form, the CDR3 reads TGTGCCAGCAGCGTAGGGTCAGATACGCAGACGCTTGATTTT. Protein sequence: CASSVGSDTQTLDF. The whole variable domain, remainder taken from reference TRBV9 and TRBJ2-3, is DSGVTQTPKHLITATGQRVTLRCSPRSGDLSVYWYQQSLDQGLQFLIQYYNGEERAKGNILERFSAQQFPDLHSELNLSSLELGDSALYFCASSVGSDTQTLDFGPGTRLTVL.